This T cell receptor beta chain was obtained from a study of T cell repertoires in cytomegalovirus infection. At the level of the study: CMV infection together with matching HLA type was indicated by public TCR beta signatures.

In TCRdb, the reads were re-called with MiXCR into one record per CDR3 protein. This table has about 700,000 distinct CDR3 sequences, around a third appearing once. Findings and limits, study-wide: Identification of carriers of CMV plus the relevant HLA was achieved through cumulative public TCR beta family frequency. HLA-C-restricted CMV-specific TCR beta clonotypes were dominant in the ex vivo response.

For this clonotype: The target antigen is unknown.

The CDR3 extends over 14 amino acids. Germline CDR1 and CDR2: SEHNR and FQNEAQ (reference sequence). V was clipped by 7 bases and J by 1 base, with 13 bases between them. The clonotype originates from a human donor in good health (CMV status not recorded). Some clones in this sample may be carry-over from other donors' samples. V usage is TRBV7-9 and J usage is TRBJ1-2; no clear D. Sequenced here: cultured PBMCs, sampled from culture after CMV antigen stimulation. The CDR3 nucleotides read TGTGCCAGCATCCTCCCAGGAGTTAACTATGGCTACACCTTC. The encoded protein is CASILPGVNYGYTF.